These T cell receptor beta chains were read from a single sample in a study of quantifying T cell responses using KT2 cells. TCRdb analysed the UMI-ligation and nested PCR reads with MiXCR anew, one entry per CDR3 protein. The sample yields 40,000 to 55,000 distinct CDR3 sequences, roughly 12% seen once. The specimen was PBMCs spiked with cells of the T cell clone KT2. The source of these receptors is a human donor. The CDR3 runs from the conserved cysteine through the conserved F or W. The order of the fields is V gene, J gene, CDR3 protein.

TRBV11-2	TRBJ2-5	CASSSTSEGEETQYF
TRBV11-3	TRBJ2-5	CASSSYWETSGQETQYF
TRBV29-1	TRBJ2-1	CSVGGTVNEQFF
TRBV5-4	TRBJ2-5	CASSLGGRAPETQYF
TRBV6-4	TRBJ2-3	CASSELAGSTDTQYF
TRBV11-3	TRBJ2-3	CASSFLGGDTQYF
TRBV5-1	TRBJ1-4	CASSRAGTGNEKLFF
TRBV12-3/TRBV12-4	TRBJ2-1	CASSSGYNEQFF
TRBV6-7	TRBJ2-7	CASSHSGVAVPYEQYF
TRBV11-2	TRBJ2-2	CASTFTSGAGGELFF
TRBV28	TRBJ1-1	CASSGGGNEAFF
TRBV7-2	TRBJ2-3	CASSLVGGGADTQYF
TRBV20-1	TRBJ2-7	CSATINEQYF
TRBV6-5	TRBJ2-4	CASRGTGTNIQYF